The TCR beta chain under discussion was sequenced for a study of shared clonotypes between healthy human individuals (dated by TCRdb to 2018 to 2021). Study-level background: A couple of women and three men aged 18 to 49 years were included in the cohort. For each donor, CD4 naive and CD4 memory were each run on three plates, CD8 naive on two plates, and CD8 memory on one plate. To estimate repertoire size and how much clonotypes are shared between individuals, the study performed deep sequencing of blood TCR repertoires from five healthy adults. Libraries were prepared and TCR repertoires were sequenced by different laboratories using diverse techniques, in order to increase sequencing depth and limit assay-specific biases. Per donor, leukapheresis produced somewhere between about 0.8 and 9 billion PBMCs.

Using the deep immunoSEQ assay, TCR CDR3 regions were amplified from genomic DNA by multiplex PCR. Extracted genomic DNA from each cell subset was spread evenly across all wells of several immunoSEQ 96-well plates, with each plate serving as a replicate. For sorted subsets, 200 to 250 ng of genomic DNA, equivalent to around 30,000 T cell genomes, went into each replicate PCR. Purified libraries were quantified with a Qubit 3.0 fluorometer, sized on a Bioanalyzer 2100, and re-quantified with the KAPA Library Quantification kit. Every immunoSEQ 96-well plate was sequenced on a separate single-read 150-cycle Illumina NextSeq 550 flow cell. The source study handled its data this way. The immunoSEQ output contained only junctional sequences without quality scores, so filtering could not match that applied to full-length reads. Sequences were annotated with PyIR, a Python wrapper for IgBLAST v1.9, using IMGT germline references to assign V/J genes and CDR3. Reads with weak V/J assignments (E-value above 1e-6), missing CDR3, stop codons, out-of-frame junctions, or ambiguous translated residues were removed. V3J clonotypes were defined as sequences sharing the same inferred V gene, J gene, and CDR3 amino acid sequence. Percentage overlap between repertoires was computed as shared unique clonotypes divided by the size of the smaller repertoire. RTK rarefaction, the Chao1 estimator, and Recon v2.1 estimates of unobserved clonotypes were used to assess repertoire richness. OLGA was used to compute generation probabilities for all TCRbeta clonotypes that the gDNA method yielded from a few donors. Not all clones reach the TCRdb copy of this immuneACCESS table, which keeps in-frame sequences only. Checked studies attribute under half of the gap to unresolved V genes and leave the rest unexplained. V, J and clone size were drawn from that table, and D and trimming were deduced from the DNA. Across this sample there are 900,000 to 1,200,000 clones, with around 82% seen only once. The ten largest clones represent 0.5% to 0.65% of the sample.

The donors were healthy, HIV-negative adults who had no recently reported acute infections or vaccinations. Every donor was a Caucasian adult residing in Nashville, Tennessee, USA. CD4+ T cells were enriched by magnetic negative selection; naive cells were then positively selected on CD45RA, and the negative fraction formed the memory subset. After blood collection by leukapheresis, PBMCs were isolated using Ficoll-Histopaque density gradient centrifugation and then cryopreserved in the vapor phase of liquid nitrogen. Analytical flow cytometry was used to check the purity and quantity of each magnetically sorted T cell population. Genomic DNA was isolated from every sorted fraction and measured by UV absorbance on a Nanodrop 2000c. Details on this clone: The target of this receptor is not known. It has no much larger one-base neighbor in the sample; base qualities were not kept.

Results the study describes overall, beyond this receptor: Naive subsets generally had larger estimated clonotype richness than memory subsets did. Clonotypes shared by all four sorted-subset donors showed higher generation probabilities than non-shared clonotypes. Because the study included a small number of donors, the genetic and exposure-history diversity represented was limited. Roughly 5% of naive CD4, more than 3% of naive CD8, roughly 2.4% of memory CD4, and 0.4% of memory CD8 clonotypes were shared across a few donors. Rarefaction of sorted-subset datasets indicated incomplete sequencing despite the large sequencing depth. Sampling was limited to blood, and TCR repertoires in tissue likely differ from TCR repertoires in blood. Based on pairwise subsampling, the degree of clonotype sharing among donors was expected to be affected by sequencing depth.

The germline V gene sets CDR1 to LGHNA and CDR2 to YSLEER. The germline ends are 4 bases apart after V is trimmed by 3 bases and J by 4 bases. Its CDR3 holds 13 amino acids, cysteine through phenylalanine. Only CDR3 DNA is held: 39 bases, read in frame from base 1. The sample taken for sequencing was memory CD4+ T cells from PBMCs. The cell subset or site label for this specimen denotes: CD45RA-negative fraction. The chain is encoded by TRBV4-3 joined to TRBJ1-6, with the D gene not clear enough to name. The origin of this receptor is a man between 18 and 29 years old in good health. Some clones in this sample may be carry-over from other donors' samples. The CDR3 is CASSHGYNSPLHF. In nucleotide form, the sequence is TGCGCCAGCAGCCATGGATATAATTCACCCCTCCACTTT.